This is a list of T cell receptor beta chains from one sample in a study of T cell responses to AZD1222 COVID-19 vaccine. Some clones are missing from TCRdb's copy, which holds only in-frame ones; the method was immunoSEQ multiplex PCR. The sample consists of 150,000 or so clones, 70% to 90% of them appearing once. This material consisted of peripheral blood, taken after recovery from COVID-19. These receptors all come from an adult who had recovered from COVID-19. Both conserved end residues are part of each CDR3. Each record gives: CDR3 protein, CDR3 DNA, clone size, D gene, V gene, J gene. A D gene is named only where the DNA matches it firmly. Clone size is stated in some rows and not others, as once, few, many or a class when expanded.

CDR3: CASRGVGDEQYF; DNA: TGTGCCAGCAGAGGGGTAGGGGACGAGCAGTACTTC; size: .; D: .; V: TRBV11-2; J: TRBJ2-7
CDR3: CASSPLRDPRGSPGGDFYEQYF; DNA: TGCGCCAGCAGCCCCCTTAGGGACCCAAGAGGCAGCCCCGGCGGGGATTTCTACGAGCAGTACTTC; size: .; D: .; V: TRBV4-1; J: TRBJ2-7
CDR3: CAASTGGLGQPQHF; DNA: TGTGCCGCCTCGACCGGCGGCCTAGGGCAGCCCCAGCATTTT; size: .; D: .; V: TRBV15; J: TRBJ1-5
CDR3: CASSFLDRGQETQYF; DNA: TGCGCCAGCAGCTTTCTGGACAGGGGGCAAGAGACCCAGTACTTC; size: .; D: TRBD1; V: TRBV5-1; J: TRBJ2-5
CDR3: CASASGNTDTQYF; DNA: TGTGCCAGCGCGAGCGGTAACACAGATACGCAGTATTTT; size: .; D: .; V: TRBV28; J: TRBJ2-3
CDR3: CASSLALAGSYNEQFF; DNA: TGTGCCAGCAGCTTAGCGCTAGCGGGAAGCTACAATGAGCAGTTCTTC; size: .; D: TRBD2; V: TRBV7-9; J: TRBJ2-1
CDR3: CASSRLTGAGELFF; DNA: TGTGCCAGCAGCCGATTGACAGGGGCCGGGGAGCTGTTTTTT; size: .; D: TRBD1; V: TRBV5-6; J: TRBJ2-2
CDR3: CASSNWGGNQPQHF; DNA: TGTGCCAGCAGTAATTGGGGGGGCAATCAGCCCCAGCATTTT; size: .; D: .; V: TRBV5-6; J: TRBJ1-5
CDR3: CASSVALEAPQETQYF; DNA: TGTGCCAGCAGCGTAGCTCTAGAAGCGCCGCAAGAGACCCAGTACTTC; size: .; D: .; V: TRBV9; J: TRBJ2-5
CDR3: CASSTRTSGGAGPDTQYF; DNA: TGTGCCAGCAGCACGCGGACTAGCGGGGGGGCCGGCCCAGATACGCAGTATTTT; size: .; D: TRBD2; V: TRBV7-9; J: TRBJ2-3
CDR3: CASSTRTSLSEQYF; DNA: TGTGCCAGTAGTACCCGGACTAGCTTGAGCGAGCAGTACTTC; size: .; D: TRBD2; V: TRBV19; J: TRBJ2-7
CDR3: CASSLGLRGDQETQYF; DNA: TGTGCCAGCAGCTTAGGACTGCGCGGAGACCAAGAGACCCAGTACTTC; size: once; D: .; V: TRBV7-3; J: TRBJ2-5
CDR3: CASSPRGAAQGGQHF; DNA: TGTGCCAGCAGCCCCCGCGGGGCAGCTCAGGGGGGCCAGCATTTT; size: .; D: TRBD1; V: TRBV7-8; J: TRBJ1-5
CDR3: CASSLAGLAGGPYTGELFF; DNA: TGTGCCAGCAGCTTGGCGGGACTAGCGGGAGGGCCGTACACCGGGGAGCTGTTTTTT; size: few; D: TRBD2; V: TRBV5-4; J: TRBJ2-2
CDR3: CASRGVDRDNEQFF; DNA: TGTGCCAGCAGGGGGGTGGACAGGGACAATGAGCAGTTCTTC; size: .; D: TRBD1; V: TRBV28; J: TRBJ2-1
CDR3: CASSLTTGTPGDTQYF; DNA: TGTGCCAGCAGCTTAACTACCGGGACCCCGGGCGATACGCAGTATTTT; size: .; D: .; V: TRBV11-2; J: TRBJ2-3
CDR3: CASRDRTRDSPYEQYF; DNA: TGTGCCAGCAGGGATAGAACCCGGGACAGCCCCTACGAGCAGTACTTC; size: once; D: TRBD1; V: TRBV4-2; J: TRBJ2-7
CDR3: CASSMAVDQPQHF; DNA: TGTGCCAGTAGTATGGCGGTAGATCAGCCCCAGCATTTT; size: .; D: .; V: TRBV19; J: TRBJ1-5
CDR3: CASSPGDYGYTF; DNA: TGTGCCAGCTCACCAGGGGACTATGGCTACACCTTC; size: .; D: .; V: TRBV18; J: TRBJ1-2
CDR3: CASSTRVGASYEQYF; DNA: TGTGCCAGCAGTACCAGGGTCGGTGCCTCCTACGAGCAGTACTTC; size: .; D: .; V: TRBV7-2; J: TRBJ2-7
CDR3: CASSVEPGVAEQYF; DNA: TGTGCCAGCAGCGTAGAGCCGGGAGTGGCCGAGCAGTACTTC; size: .; D: .; V: TRBV9; J: TRBJ2-7
CDR3: CSGTGSLPTAFF; DNA: TGCAGCGGGACGGGTTCTCTGCCCACAGCTTTCTTT; size: .; D: .; V: TRBV29-1; J: TRBJ1-1
CDR3: CASSPEASRAYEQYF; DNA: TGCGCCAGCAGCCCGGAGGCCTCCCGGGCCTACGAGCAGTACTTC; size: .; D: .; V: TRBV5-1; J: TRBJ2-7
CDR3: CASSPWDRSGANVLTF; DNA: TGTGCCAGCAGTCCTTGGGACAGGTCCGGGGCCAACGTCCTGACTTTC; size: .; D: TRBD1; V: TRBV28; J: TRBJ2-6
CDR3: CASSSQLHSGNTIYF; DNA: TGTGCCAGCAGCTCCCAGTTGCACTCTGGAAACACCATATATTTT; size: .; D: .; V: TRBV11-2; J: TRBJ1-3
CDR3: CASTGLESNEQFF; DNA: TGCGCCAGCACCGGACTAGAAAGCAATGAGCAGTTCTTC; size: .; D: TRBD2; V: TRBV10-1; J: TRBJ2-1
CDR3: CASSSGRRNQPQHF; DNA: TGTGCCAGCAGTTCGGGACGGAGAAATCAGCCCCAGCATTTT; size: .; D: .; V: TRBV27; J: TRBJ1-5
CDR3: CASSQALNTDTQYF; DNA: TGTGCCAGCAGCCAAGCCTTGAACACAGATACGCAGTATTTT; size: once; D: .; V: TRBV4-2; J: TRBJ2-3
CDR3: CASSLVAGGGTEAFF; DNA: TGTGCCAGCAGCTTAGTCGCAGGGGGAGGAACTGAAGCTTTCTTT; size: .; D: TRBD1; V: TRBV7-8; J: TRBJ1-1
CDR3: CASSRVPGRGLSSYEQYF; DNA: TGTGCCAGCAGTAGGGTACCGGGACGCGGTTTAAGCTCCTACGAGCAGTACTTC; size: .; D: .; V: TRBV28; J: TRBJ2-7
CDR3: CASSPQRSTSTDTQYF; DNA: TGTGCCAGCTCACCACAGCGGTCCACGAGCACAGATACGCAGTATTTT; size: .; D: .; V: TRBV18; J: TRBJ2-3
CDR3: CASSLELSRRRGNYGYTF; DNA: TGTGCCAGCAGCTTAGAATTAAGTCGGCGCAGGGGGAACTATGGCTACACCTTC; size: .; D: TRBD1; V: TRBV7-2; J: TRBJ1-2
CDR3: CASSSAGTSSSYEQYF; DNA: TGTGCCAGCAGTTCAGCCGGGACATCCAGCTCCTACGAGCAGTACTTC; size: .; D: .; V: TRBV27; J: TRBJ2-7
CDR3: CASSWDGGIGLLAKNIQYF; DNA: TGTGCCAGCAGCTGGGATGGTGGGATCGGGTTGTTGGCCAAAAACATTCAGTACTTC; size: .; D: .; V: TRBV5-6; J: TRBJ2-4
CDR3: CASKVQGGNTEAFF; DNA: TGTGCCAGCAAGGTACAGGGGGGGAACACTGAAGCTTTCTTT; size: .; D: TRBD1; V: TRBV6-4; J: TRBJ1-1
CDR3: CATSRDPGIRNSPLHF; DNA: TGTGCCACCAGCAGAGATCCAGGGATTAGGAATTCACCCCTCCACTTT; size: .; D: .; V: TRBV15; J: TRBJ1-6
CDR3: CASSLRTGTTGELFF; DNA: TGTGCCAGCAGCCTACGGACAGGGACCACCGGGGAGCTGTTTTTT; size: .; D: TRBD1; V: TRBV9; J: TRBJ2-2
CDR3: CASSQISREPQETQYF; DNA: TGTGCCAGCAGCCAAATAAGTCGGGAGCCCCAAGAGACCCAGTACTTC; size: .; D: .; V: TRBV14; J: TRBJ2-5
CDR3: CASRSQEYYEQYF; DNA: TGTGCCAGCAGGAGTCAGGAGTACTACGAGCAGTACTTC; size: .; D: .; V: TRBV27; J: TRBJ2-7
CDR3: CASSPAGAQETQYF; DNA: TGTGCCAGCAGCCCCGCAGGGGCCCAAGAGACCCAGTACTTC; size: .; D: .; V: TRBV7-3; J: TRBJ2-5
CDR3: CASSPNRGNTQYF; DNA: TGTGCCAGCAGCCCAAACAGGGGGAATACGCAGTATTTT; size: .; D: .; V: TRBV21-1; J: TRBJ2-3
CDR3: CASSQAWGETQYF; DNA: TGTGCCAGCAGCCAAGCCTGGGGCGAGACCCAGTACTTC; size: .; D: .; V: TRBV4-2; J: TRBJ2-5
CDR3: CASNTRPGRRTSGRANIQYF; DNA: TGTGCCAGCAATACCAGACCGGGACGTCGGACTAGCGGGAGGGCAAACATTCAGTACTTC; size: .; D: TRBD2; V: TRBV28; J: TRBJ2-4
CDR3: CASGLVGVSSYEQYF; DNA: TGTGCTAGTGGTTTGGTAGGGGTGAGCAGCTACGAGCAGTACTTC; size: few; D: .; V: TRBV12-5; J: TRBJ2-7
CDR3: CATSRVMWGQKYF; DNA: TGTGCCACCAGCAGAGTAATGTGGGGACAAAAGTACTTC; size: .; D: .; V: TRBV15; J: TRBJ2-5
CDR3: CASSPMTSGVYNEQFF; DNA: TGTGCCAGCAGCCCAATGACTAGCGGGGTTTACAATGAGCAGTTCTTC; size: .; D: TRBD2; V: TRBV5-4; J: TRBJ2-1
CDR3: CASSGQPNYGYTF; DNA: TGTGCCAGCAGCGGACAGCCTAACTATGGCTACACCTTC; size: few; D: .; V: TRBV12-3/TRBV12-4; J: TRBJ1-2
CDR3: CASSLSQGAQHF; DNA: TGTGCCAGCAGCCTATCACAGGGGGCCCAGCATTTT; size: few; D: TRBD1; V: TRBV2; J: TRBJ1-5
CDR3: CASSSLAGVPDTQYF; DNA: TGTGCCAGCAGCTCCCTGGCGGGGGTCCCAGATACGCAGTATTTT; size: once; D: TRBD2; V: TRBV7-2; J: TRBJ2-3
CDR3: CASSLTGEGEAFF; DNA: TGTGCCAGCAGTTTAACAGGGGAAGGTGAAGCTTTCTTT; size: .; D: TRBD1; V: TRBV12-3/TRBV12-4; J: TRBJ1-1
CDR3: CASSLRGGYTF; DNA: TGTGCCAGCAGCTTAAGGGGTGGCTACACCTTC; size: .; D: .; V: TRBV7-9; J: TRBJ1-2
CDR3: CASSPLGGTEAFF; DNA: TGTGCCAGCTCACCACTAGGGGGCACTGAAGCTTTCTTT; size: .; D: .; V: TRBV18; J: TRBJ1-1
CDR3: CASSLYGQNTGELFF; DNA: TGCGCCAGCAGCTTGTATGGACAGAACACCGGGGAGCTGTTTTTT; size: .; D: .; V: TRBV5-1; J: TRBJ2-2
CDR3: CASSQGRTGASKETQYF; DNA: TGTGCCAGCAGCCAAGGCCGAACCGGGGCCTCCAAAGAGACCCAGTACTTC; size: .; D: .; V: TRBV14; J: TRBJ2-5